This TCR beta chain was recovered during a study of blood T cells in healthy people across ages (dated by TCRdb to between 2014 and 2017). Regarding the research as a whole: In model experiments, template switching captured about one uniquely barcoded TCR beta cDNA molecule for every two T cells. Using deep sequencing normalized with unique cDNA molecular identifiers, the study measured how TCR beta repertoire diversity changes with age. Two additional independent replicas of 1 million unique cDNA reads from the same blood draw were analyzed for two donors (one aged 18 to 29 and one aged 80 or older). The donors were split into four age groups: young (average 16 years), middle-aged (39), aged (about 62) and long-lived (roughly 88). Findings and caveats that apply to the study as a whole: Conclusive comparison of naive and antigen-experienced compartments was prevented by the profiling of bulk unsorted PBMCs. As age increased, observed TCR beta diversity per million T cells dropped in a roughly linear way, and a significant reduction was already evident by age around 41. Estimates of total diversity from one million sequenced T cells were regarded as lower bounds and underestimates. Because donor CMV infection status was unknown, age-related changes in expanded clonotypes were potentially confounded. The percentage of naive T cells measured by flow cytometry correlated strongly with observed TCR beta diversity. The long-lived group showed more naive CD4+ T cells, fewer expanded clones and increased TCR diversity than the aged group, suggesting age selection.

Worth noting for this clonotype: Which antigen it targets is not known. No base quality values were provided; no much bigger clone lies one nucleotide off.

The library was prepared using 5' RACE. TCRdb shows the sequencer as Illumina HiSeq 2500. A second roughly 6 to 11 cycle PCR used a sample-barcoded 5' primer and a J-beta primer mix. A template-switch 5' adaptor carrying 12 random nucleotides introduced a unique molecular identifier onto each TCR beta cDNA molecule. Each sample yielded at least 3 million CDR3-containing paired-end reads. First-strand cDNA was synthesized from all RNA with the Mint cDNA synthesis kit, primed by a TRBC-specific oligonucleotide. Following uracil-DNA glycosylase treatment, all cDNA underwent a first 18-cycle PCR with the universal primers M1SS and BC2_uni_R. The original methods were these. For normalization, 1 million high-quality reads, each with a distinct molecular identifier, were randomly selected from each sample. Reads sharing molecular identifiers were discarded rather than binned into consensus sequences. MiTCR, run with a Q25 quality threshold and the strictest error-elimination algorithm, handled CDR3 identification, clonotype clustering and error correction. A nonparametric unseen species model using Euler transformation provided a lower-bound estimate of total TCR beta diversity. TCRdb trimmed the raw reads at Q25, called clones with MiXCR and kept productive beta chains. Every CDR3 protein is listed once, alongside the most common genes and DNA of its rows. These V and J calls are TCRdb output, not the study's own analysis. Present in this sample are nearly 800,000 distinct CDR3 sequences, roughly 25% of which were seen just once. Approximately 4% of the sample is in the top ten clones.

Systemically healthy Caucasian individuals from Russia, some 36 in total and aged about 6 to 95 years, were included as donors. Each donor gave ten milliliters of peripheral blood, drawn into EDTA-treated Vacutainer tubes. Ficoll-Paque density-gradient centrifugation was used to isolate PBMCs, with at least 7 million per sample. Total RNA was extracted from PBMCs with Trizol reagent, with at least 6 micrograms obtained per sample. The percentages of naive CD45RAhigh/CD27high T cells were determined by flow cytometry on a PBMC aliquot from every donor. Sequences ENHRY (CDR1) and SYGVKD (CDR2) are obtained from the germline V gene. The junction carries 7 bases between V and J, which are trimmed by 10 bases and 1 base respectively. From cysteine to phenylalanine, the CDR3 is 11 amino acids long. The entry retains the CDR3 DNA only, 33 bases that are in frame from base 1. Separately, the same data were catalogued under a study of T cells of mothers and their children. The second publication reports: The donors were nine systemically healthy Caucasian individuals, made up of three mothers and their six children. cDNA synthesis used all of the extracted RNA, with approximately 1.4 ug of RNA in each 15 ul reaction. In the second PCR, sample barcodes and 2-4 random nucleotides were introduced via the M1S primer. Over 9 million TCR beta CDR3 reads came from each mother, compared with millions of reads from each child. Thymic selection shapes the output of TCR recombination in a similar way in related and unrelated pairs, and inherited differences have a minor effect. Related mother-child pairs always showed normalized repertoire overlap that was slightly higher than in unrelated mother-child pairs, though the difference was never significant. With a sensitivity of approximately 100 clones per million clonotypes, no persistent microchimeric T cell clones were detected. To look for features that set related mother-child pairs apart from unrelated individuals, the researchers ran deep NGS to compare the TCR beta repertoires of mothers and children. The mean age was roughly 36 +/- 4 years for the mothers and approximately 11 +/- 4 years for the children. After adapters were ligated using NEBNext reagents, the libraries underwent 100+100 nt paired-end sequencing on an Illumina HiSeq 2000. To prevent cross-contamination, the mother and child libraries were prepared one month apart and sequenced in separate runs. For each donor, between about 450,000 and 2,300,000 distinct TCR beta clonotypes were identified. Naive TCR beta clonotypes were estimated from low-frequency clonotypes matched to each donor's FACS-determined naive share, without sorting.

Here the chain combines TRBV10-3 and TRBJ1-1; too little of a D gene remains to name it. Specimen: blood. This TCR was sampled from a boy aged 5-17 years in good health. The DNA sequence is TGTGCCACCGGAGAGAACACTGAAGCTTTCTTT. It translates as CATGENTEAFF.